The clone carrying this T cell receptor (beta chain) was seen repeatedly, ten times or more. Germline V gene data show CDR1 as SGDLS and CDR2 as YYNGEE. CDR3 length: 15 residues. V was cut by 0 bases and J by 4 bases, with 13 bases left in between. The sample originates from a study of beta chain features in type 1 diabetes. cDNA synthesis used the whole RNA isolate, giving expressed TCRB sequences. The repertoire was sequenced with immunoSEQ multiplex PCR; TCRdb's copy has only in-frame clones and lacks some. Here the sample spans about 220,000 clones, roughly a tenth being singletons. The origin of this receptor is a man between 18 and 29 years old in good health. The V and J genes are TRBV9 and TRBJ1-1; D call uncertain. Source material: central memory CD4+ T cells from blood. CDR3 nucleotide sequence: TGTGCCAGCAGCGTAGCTCGGGATGGGAGCACTGAAGCTTTCTTT. Protein: CASSVARDGSTEAFF.